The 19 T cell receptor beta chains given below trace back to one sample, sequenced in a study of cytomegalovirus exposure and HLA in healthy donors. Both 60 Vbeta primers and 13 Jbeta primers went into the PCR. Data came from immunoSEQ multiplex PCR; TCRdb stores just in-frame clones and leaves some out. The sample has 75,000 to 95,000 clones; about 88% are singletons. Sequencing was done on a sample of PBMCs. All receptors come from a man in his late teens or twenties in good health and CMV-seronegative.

The CDR3 reads CSARQGGTIYF. CDR3 nucleotides: TGCAGTGCTCGACAGGGCGGCACCATATATTTT. V gene TRBV20-1 combines with J gene TRBJ1-3; 7 positions match TRBD1. V was pared by 5 bases and J by 9 bases, with 4 bases of the junction left unmatched. The CDR3 is 11 residues long. Germline CDR1 DFQATT, CDR2 SNEGSKA (reference sequence).

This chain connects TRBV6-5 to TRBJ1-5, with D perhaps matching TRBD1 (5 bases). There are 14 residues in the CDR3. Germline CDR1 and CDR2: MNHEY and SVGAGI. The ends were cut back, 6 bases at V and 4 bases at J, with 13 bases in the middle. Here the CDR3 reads CASSRTQWNQPQHF. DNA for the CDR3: TGTGCCAGCAGCCGGACACAGTGGAATCAGCCCCAGCATTTT.

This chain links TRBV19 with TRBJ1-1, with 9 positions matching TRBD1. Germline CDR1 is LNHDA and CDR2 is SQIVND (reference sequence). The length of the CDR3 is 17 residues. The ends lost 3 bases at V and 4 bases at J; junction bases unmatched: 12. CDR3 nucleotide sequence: TGTGCCAGTAGTATTGGGACAGGGAACCTTAGGGGCACTGAAGCTTTCTTT. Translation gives CASSIGTGNLRGTEAFF.

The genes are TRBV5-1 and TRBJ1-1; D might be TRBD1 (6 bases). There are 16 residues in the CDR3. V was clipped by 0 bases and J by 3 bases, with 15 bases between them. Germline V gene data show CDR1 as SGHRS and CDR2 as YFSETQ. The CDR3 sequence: CASSLGNRVKDTEAFF. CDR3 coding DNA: TGCGCCAGCAGCTTGGGAAACAGGGTAAAGGACACTGAAGCTTTCTTT.

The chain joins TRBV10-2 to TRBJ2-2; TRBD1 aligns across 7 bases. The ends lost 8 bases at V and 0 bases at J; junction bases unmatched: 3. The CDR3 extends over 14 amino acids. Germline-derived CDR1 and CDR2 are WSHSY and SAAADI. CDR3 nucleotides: TGCGCCAGCGCGACAGGGACGAACACCGGGGAGCTGTTTTTT. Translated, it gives CASATGTNTGELFF.

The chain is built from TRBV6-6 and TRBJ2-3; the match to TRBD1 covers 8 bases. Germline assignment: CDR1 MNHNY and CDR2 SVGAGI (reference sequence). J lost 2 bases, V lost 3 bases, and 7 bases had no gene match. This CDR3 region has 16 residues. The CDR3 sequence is CASSYGRGQDTDTQYF. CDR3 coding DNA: TGTGCCAGCAGTTATGGCAGGGGGCAGGACACAGATACGCAGTATTTT.

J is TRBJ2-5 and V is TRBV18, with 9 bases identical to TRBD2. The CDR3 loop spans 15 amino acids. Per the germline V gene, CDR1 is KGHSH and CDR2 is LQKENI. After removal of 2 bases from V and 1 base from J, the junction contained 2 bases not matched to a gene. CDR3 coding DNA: TGTGCCAGCTCACCATTAGCGGGAGTCCAAGAGACCCAGTACTTC. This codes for CASSPLAGVQETQYF.

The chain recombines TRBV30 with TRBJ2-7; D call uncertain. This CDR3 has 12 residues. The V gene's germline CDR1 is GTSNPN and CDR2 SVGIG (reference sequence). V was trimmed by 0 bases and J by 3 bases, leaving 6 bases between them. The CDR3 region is CAWSVTYYEQYF. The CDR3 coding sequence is TGTGCCTGGAGTGTTACTTACTACGAGCAGTACTTC.

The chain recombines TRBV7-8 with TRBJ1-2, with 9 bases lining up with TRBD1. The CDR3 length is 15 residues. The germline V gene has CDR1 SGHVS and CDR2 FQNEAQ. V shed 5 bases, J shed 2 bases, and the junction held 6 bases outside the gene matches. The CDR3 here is CASSLRTGENYGYTF. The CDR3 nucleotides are TGTGCCAGCAGCCTGAGGACAGGGGAAAACTATGGCTACACCTTC.

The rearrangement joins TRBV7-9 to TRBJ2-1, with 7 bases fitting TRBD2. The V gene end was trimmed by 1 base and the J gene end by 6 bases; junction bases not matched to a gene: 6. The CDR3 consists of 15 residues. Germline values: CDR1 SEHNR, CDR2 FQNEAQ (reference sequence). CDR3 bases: TGTGCCAGCAGCTTAGTGGGACTACCCACCAATGAGCAGTTCTTC. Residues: CASSLVGLPTNEQFF. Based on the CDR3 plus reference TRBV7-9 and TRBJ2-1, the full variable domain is DTGVSQNPRHKITKRGQNVTFRCDPISEHNRLYWYRQTLGQGPEFLTYFQNEAQLEKSRLLSDRFSAERPKGSFSTLEIQRTEQGDSAMYLCASSLVGLPTNEQFFGPGTRLTVL.

The CDR3 protein is CASSLGALAGELKEQFF. In DNA form, the CDR3 reads TGTGCCAGCAGCTTAGGGGCCCTAGCGGGAGAACTTAAGGAGCAGTTCTTC. The chain links TRBV7-9 to TRBJ2-1; 10 bases align to TRBD2. The CDR3 consists of 17 residues. Germline V gene data show CDR1 as SEHNR and CDR2 as FQNEAQ (reference sequence). The junction had 13 bases not matched to a gene; V was cut back by 1 base and J by 10 bases.

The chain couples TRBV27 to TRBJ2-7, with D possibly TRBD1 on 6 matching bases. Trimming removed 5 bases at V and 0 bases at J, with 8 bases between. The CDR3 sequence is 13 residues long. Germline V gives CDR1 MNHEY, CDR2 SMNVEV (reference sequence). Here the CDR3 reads CASSGDNSYEQYF. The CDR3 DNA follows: TGTGCCAGCAGTGGGGACAACTCCTACGAGCAGTACTTC.

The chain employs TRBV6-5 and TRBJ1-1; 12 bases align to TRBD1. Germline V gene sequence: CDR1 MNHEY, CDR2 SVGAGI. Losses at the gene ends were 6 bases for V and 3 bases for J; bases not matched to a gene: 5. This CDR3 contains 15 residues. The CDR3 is CASRGQGAGDTEAFF. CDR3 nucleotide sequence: TGTGCCAGCAGGGGACAGGGGGCGGGTGACACTGAAGCTTTCTTT.

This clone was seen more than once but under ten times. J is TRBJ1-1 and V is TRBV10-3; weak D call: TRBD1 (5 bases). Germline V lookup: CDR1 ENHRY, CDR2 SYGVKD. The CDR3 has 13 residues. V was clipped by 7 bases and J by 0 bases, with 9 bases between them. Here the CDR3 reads CAITRDLNTEAFF. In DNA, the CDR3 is TGTGCCATCACCAGGGATCTGAACACTGAAGCTTTCTTT.

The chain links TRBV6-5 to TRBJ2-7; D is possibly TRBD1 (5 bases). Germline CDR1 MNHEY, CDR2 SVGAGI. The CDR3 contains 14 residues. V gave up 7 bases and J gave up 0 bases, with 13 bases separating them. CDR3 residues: CASKPGPSSYEQYF. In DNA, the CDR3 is TGTGCCAGCAAGCCAGGGCCGAGCTCCTACGAGCAGTACTTC.

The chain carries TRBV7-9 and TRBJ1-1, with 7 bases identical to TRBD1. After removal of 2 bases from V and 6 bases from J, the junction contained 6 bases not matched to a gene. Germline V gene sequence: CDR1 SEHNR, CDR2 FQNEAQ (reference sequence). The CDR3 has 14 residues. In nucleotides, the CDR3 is TGTGCCAGCAGCTTACAGGGGGTGGGATCTGAAGCTTTCTTT. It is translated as CASSLQGVGSEAFF.

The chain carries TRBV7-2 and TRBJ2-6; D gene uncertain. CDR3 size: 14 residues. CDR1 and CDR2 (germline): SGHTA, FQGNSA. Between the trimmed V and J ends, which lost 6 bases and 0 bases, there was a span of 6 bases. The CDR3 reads CASRQVSGANVLTF. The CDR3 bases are TGTGCCAGCAGGCAGGTCTCTGGGGCCAACGTCCTGACTTTC.

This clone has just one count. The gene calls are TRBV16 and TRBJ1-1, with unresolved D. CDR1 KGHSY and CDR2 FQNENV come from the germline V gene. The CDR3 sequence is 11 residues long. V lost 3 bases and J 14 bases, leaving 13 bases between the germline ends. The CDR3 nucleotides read TGTGCCAGCAGCCAGGGCGCCTCTTTCTTCTTT. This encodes CASSQGASFFF.

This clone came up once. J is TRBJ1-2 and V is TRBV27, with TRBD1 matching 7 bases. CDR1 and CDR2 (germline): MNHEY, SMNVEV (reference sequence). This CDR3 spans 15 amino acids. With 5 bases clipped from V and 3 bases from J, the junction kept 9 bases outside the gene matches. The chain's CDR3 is CASSPPGQSYYGYTF. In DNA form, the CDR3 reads TGTGCCAGCAGTCCGCCGGGACAGAGTTACTATGGCTACACCTTC.